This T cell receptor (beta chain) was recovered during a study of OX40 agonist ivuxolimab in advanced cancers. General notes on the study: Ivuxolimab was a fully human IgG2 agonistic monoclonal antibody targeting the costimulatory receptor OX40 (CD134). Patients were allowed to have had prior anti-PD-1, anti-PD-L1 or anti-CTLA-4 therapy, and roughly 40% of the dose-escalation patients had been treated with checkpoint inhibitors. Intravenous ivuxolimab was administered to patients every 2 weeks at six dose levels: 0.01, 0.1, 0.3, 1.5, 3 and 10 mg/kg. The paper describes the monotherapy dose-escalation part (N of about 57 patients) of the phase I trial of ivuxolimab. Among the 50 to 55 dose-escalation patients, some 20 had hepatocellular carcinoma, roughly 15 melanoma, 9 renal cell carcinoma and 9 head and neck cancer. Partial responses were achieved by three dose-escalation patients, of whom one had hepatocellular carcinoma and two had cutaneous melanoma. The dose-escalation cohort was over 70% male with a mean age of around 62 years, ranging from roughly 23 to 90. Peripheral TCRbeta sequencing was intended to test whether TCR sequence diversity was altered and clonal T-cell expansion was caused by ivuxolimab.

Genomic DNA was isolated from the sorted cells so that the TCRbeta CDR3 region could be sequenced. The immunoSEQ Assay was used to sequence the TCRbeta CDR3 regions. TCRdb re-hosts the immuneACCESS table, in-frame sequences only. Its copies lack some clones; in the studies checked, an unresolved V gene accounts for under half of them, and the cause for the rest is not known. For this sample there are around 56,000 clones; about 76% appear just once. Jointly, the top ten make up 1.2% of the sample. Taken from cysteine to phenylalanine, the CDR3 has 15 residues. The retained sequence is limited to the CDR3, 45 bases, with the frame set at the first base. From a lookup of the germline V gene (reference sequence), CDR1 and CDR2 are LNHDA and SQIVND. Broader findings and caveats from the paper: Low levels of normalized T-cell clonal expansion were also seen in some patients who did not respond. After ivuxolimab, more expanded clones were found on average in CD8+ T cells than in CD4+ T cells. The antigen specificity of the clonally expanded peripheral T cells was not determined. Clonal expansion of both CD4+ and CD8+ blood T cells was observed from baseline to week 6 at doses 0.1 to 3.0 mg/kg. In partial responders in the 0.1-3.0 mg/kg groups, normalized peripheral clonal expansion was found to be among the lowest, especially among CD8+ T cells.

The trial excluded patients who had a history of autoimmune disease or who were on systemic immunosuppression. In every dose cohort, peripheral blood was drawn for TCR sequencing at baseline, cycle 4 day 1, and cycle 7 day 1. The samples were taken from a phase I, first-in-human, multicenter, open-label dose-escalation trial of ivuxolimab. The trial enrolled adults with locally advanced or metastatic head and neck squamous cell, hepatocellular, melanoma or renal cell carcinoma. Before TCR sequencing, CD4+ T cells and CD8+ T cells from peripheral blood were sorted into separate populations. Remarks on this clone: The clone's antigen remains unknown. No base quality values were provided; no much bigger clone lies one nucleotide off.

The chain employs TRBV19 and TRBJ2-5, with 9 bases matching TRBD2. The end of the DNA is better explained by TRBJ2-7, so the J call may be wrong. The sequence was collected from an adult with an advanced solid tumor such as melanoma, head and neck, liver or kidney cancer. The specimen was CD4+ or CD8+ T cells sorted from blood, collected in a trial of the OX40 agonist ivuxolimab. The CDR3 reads CASTLSTSGSYEQYF. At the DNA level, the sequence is TGTGCCAGTACCCTATCGACTAGCGGCTCCTACGAGCAGTACTTC.